This T cell receptor (beta chain) was recorded in a study of T cell responses to AZD1222 COVID-19 vaccine. Overall study results and limits: Most donors were white British, females outnumbered males, and clonal diversity was possibly underestimated.

Second-dose intervals of approximately 4 or approximately 12 weeks were pooled. Produced via immunoSEQ multiplex PCR; TCRdb's table is partial and in-frame only. Of around 130,000 clones in the sample, roughly 92% were seen once. Comments on this clone: Its antigen is undetermined.

The CDR3 contains 11 residues. Trimming stripped 5 bases from V and 4 bases from J, with 6 bases between. The sequences come from peripheral blood, collected 28 days after the second AZD1222 dose. This sequence joins TRBV12-3 or TRBV12-4 and TRBJ2-7; D call uncertain. The TCR sequence derives from an adult who received the AZD1222 COVID-19 vaccine. The CDR3 DNA reads TGTGCCAGCAGTGCGCGGTACGAGCAGTACTTC. Its translation: CASSARYEQYF.